These 32 T cell receptor beta chains were all obtained from the same sample, sequenced in a study of blood T cell repertoires in COVID-19. The table came from immunoSEQ multiplex PCR; TCRdb's copy has only in-frame clones and leaves some out. The table has roughly 670,000 clones, just under 90% seen once. Material: peripheral blood. These receptors came from a woman aged 18-29 years with acute or convalescent COVID-19.

The J gene is TRBJ1-5, the V gene TRBV15, with D possibly matching TRBD1 (5 bases). The CDR3 runs to 16 residues. Germline-derived CDR1 and CDR2 are LNHNV and YYDKDF (reference sequence). V lost 2 bases and J lost 3, with 14 bases in between. This CDR3 reads CATSRPIGGTNQPQHF. The CDR3 DNA reads as TGTGCCACCAGCAGACCTATTGGGGGGACCAATCAGCCCCAGCATTTT.

Worth noting for this clone: This specimen includes other DNA sequences encoding the same CDR3. This chain links TRBV30 with TRBJ1-1; the match to TRBD1 covers 7 bases. Germline V gene data show CDR1 as GTSNPN and CDR2 as SVGIG (reference sequence). The CDR3 totals 13 residues. Trimming removed 1 base from V and 2 bases from J; junction bases left unmatched: 1. The CDR3 DNA is TGTGCCTGGAGTGGGGACAGAAACACTGAAGCTTTCTTT. Its translation is CAWSGDRNTEAFF.

On this clone: The same CDR3 also results from other DNA sequences found in this sample. The chain carries TRBV5-5 and TRBJ2-2; perhaps TRBD1 as D (5 bases). This CDR3 is built from 15 residues. V lost 2 bases and J 0 bases, leaving 8 bases between the germline ends. Germline values: CDR1 SGHKS, CDR2 YYEKEE (reference sequence). The CDR3 here is CASSLGAANTGELFF. CDR3 DNA: TGTGCCAGCAGCTTAGGGGCCGCGAACACCGGGGAGCTGTTTTTT.

The rearrangement links TRBV4-2 to TRBJ1-1, with a weak D call TRBD1 (6 bases). Per the germline V gene, CDR1 is LGHNA and CDR2 is YNFKEQ. With 0 bases removed from V and 0 bases from J, the gap between germline ends came to 11 bases. The CDR3 is made up of 16 amino acids. CDR3 region: CASSQEDSLLNTEAFF. DNA of the CDR3: TGTGCCAGCAGCCAAGAGGACAGCTTATTGAACACTGAAGCTTTCTTT.

The rearrangement uses TRBV13 and TRBJ1-2; D is undetermined. V gave up 0 bases and J gave up 4 bases, with 18 bases separating them. The germline V gene has CDR1 PRHDT and CDR2 FYEKMQ (reference sequence). This CDR3 has 17 amino acids. CDR3: CASSLGRGSGFLYGYTF. CDR3 DNA: TGTGCCAGCAGCTTAGGCCGAGGGTCGGGGTTCCTCTATGGCTACACCTTC.

V is TRBV28 and J is TRBJ1-3; D is perhaps TRBD1 (6 bases). Trimming took off 1 base at V and 7 bases at J, with 8 bases between the two ends. Germline V CDR1 and CDR2: MDHEN, SYDVKM. This CDR3 region has 13 residues. The CDR3 loop reads CASSLSGVNTIYF. CDR3 sequence (DNA): TGTGCCAGCAGTTTATCAGGGGTCAACACCATATATTTT. The full variable domain, completed using reference TRBV28 and TRBJ1-3, is DVKVTQSSRYLVKRTGEKVFLECVQDMDHENMFWYRQDPGLGLRLIYFSYDVKMKEKGDIPEGYSVSREKKERFSLILESASTNQTSMYLCASSLSGVNTIYFGEGSWLTVV.

This chain links TRBV15 with TRBJ2-1; D is unresolved. The V end was cut by 4 bases, the J end by 3 bases, with 13 bases between. The CDR3 runs to 15 residues. Germline V lookup: CDR1 LNHNV, CDR2 YYDKDF (reference sequence). The CDR3 DNA follows: TGTGCCACCAGCAAAGACCCAAACTACTACAATGAGCAGTTCTTC. Residues: CATSKDPNYYNEQFF.

V usage is TRBV6-6 and J usage is TRBJ2-7; 12 bases map to TRBD1. Germline V gene data show CDR1 as MNHNY and CDR2 as SVGAGI (reference sequence). The CDR3 extends over 17 amino acids. J was trimmed by 3 bases and V by 5 bases; bases with no gene match: 11. CDR3 in DNA: TGTGCCAGCAGTCGCGTGGGGGGACAGGGGGCGGGCTACGAGCAGTACTTC. Residues: CASSRVGGQGAGYEQYF.

The chain joins TRBV5-1 to TRBJ1-1; D is uncertain. Germline CDR1 SGHRS, CDR2 YFSETQ. V was pared by 6 bases and J by 0 bases, with 9 bases between. CDR3 length: 13 residues. The CDR3 spells CASKEAVNTEAFF. The CDR3 DNA reads TGCGCCAGCAAGGAGGCTGTGAACACTGAAGCTTTCTTT.

The chain recombines TRBV9 with TRBJ2-2, with D possibly TRBD2 on 5 matching bases. Germline V gives CDR1 SGDLS, CDR2 YYNGEE. The V and J ends lost 4 bases and 0 bases respectively, with 19 bases between them. This CDR3 is built from 18 residues. The DNA for the CDR3 is TGTGCCAGCAGCCCCCGGCGGGCATCTAATACGAACACCGGGGAGCTGTTTTTT. Its translation is CASSPRRASNTNTGELFF. The whole variable domain, filled in from reference TRBV9 and TRBJ2-2, reads DSGVTQTPKHLITATGQRVTLRCSPRSGDLSVYWYQQSLDQGLQFLIQYYNGEERAKGNILERFSAQQFPDLHSELNLSSLELGDSALYFCASSPRRASNTNTGELFFGEGSRLTVL.

The chain couples TRBV15 to TRBJ1-4; D gene uncertain. The CDR3 has 14 residues. The germline V gene encodes CDR1 LNHNV and CDR2 YYDKDF (reference sequence). V shed 1 base and J shed 7 bases, with 10 bases lying between them. The CDR3 region is CATSRGGDGEKLFF. The CDR3 nucleotides read TGTGCCACCAGCAGAGGGGGAGATGGTGAAAAACTGTTTTTT.

This chain uses TRBV10-3 with TRBJ1-4; D is ambiguous. This CDR3 contains 15 residues. V lost 2 bases to trimming and J lost 8 bases, with 15 bases between them. Germline V lookup: CDR1 ENHRY, CDR2 SYGVKD. CDR3 residues: CAISEGSRSGEKLFF. DNA of the CDR3: TGTGCCATCAGTGAGGGCAGCCGGTCAGGCGAAAAACTGTTTTTT.

The rearrangement links TRBV2 to TRBJ2-1; D gene ambiguous. From germline, CDR1 is SNHLY and CDR2 FYNNEI. CDR3 length: 15 residues. V was pared by 6 bases and J by 4 bases, with 16 bases between. The CDR3 sequence: CASSPIISTYNEQFF. DNA of the CDR3: TGTGCCAGCAGCCCAATAATATCAACTTACAATGAGCAGTTCTTC.

This chain connects TRBV11-2 to TRBJ1-1, with a weak D call TRBD1 (5 bases). The CDR3 length is 16 residues. The germline V gene has CDR1 SGHAT and CDR2 FQNNGV. The V gene lost 5 bases and the J gene lost 0 bases, with 16 bases spanning the gap. CDR3: CASSPFGRQMNTEAFF. CDR3 in DNA: TGTGCCAGCAGCCCCTTCGGGAGACAGATGAACACTGAAGCTTTCTTT.

The chain is built from TRBV6-2 or TRBV6-3 and TRBJ2-6; no clear D. The CDR3 loop spans 15 amino acids. Germline CDR1 reads MNHEY; CDR2 reads SVGEGT. V lost 5 bases to trimming and J lost 5 bases, with 13 bases between them. CDR3 nucleotides: TGTGCCAGCAGTGGCCGAGGCCCCAGGGCCAACGTCCTGACTTTC. Its protein is CASSGRGPRANVLTF.

This clone was detected only once. The DNA for the CDR3 is TGTGCCAGTAGTACGAGGACAGGTCGATACTATGAAAAACTGTTTTTT. Translating gives CASSTRTGRYYEKLFF. The J gene is TRBJ1-4, the V gene TRBV19; 7 bases are shared with TRBD1. The V and J ends lost 4 bases and 6 bases, in that order; junction bases with no gene match: 11. The CDR3 length is 16 residues. Germline CDR1 LNHDA, CDR2 SQIVND (reference sequence).

The chain employs TRBV6-6 and TRBJ1-5; D may be TRBD1 (5 bases). V was clipped by 2 bases and J by 7 bases, with 12 bases between them. The CDR3 has 14 amino acids. Germline values: CDR1 MNHNY, CDR2 SVGAGI (reference sequence). The CDR3 loop reads CASSYSREGQPQHF. The CDR3 DNA sequence: TGTGCCAGCAGTTACAGCAGGGAAGGACAGCCCCAGCATTTT.

V usage is TRBV6-4 and J usage is TRBJ2-1; a possible D gene is TRBD1 (6 bases). In germline, CDR1 is MRHNA, CDR2 SNTAGT. The CDR3 covers 13 residues. Trimming pared 3 bases from V and 8 bases from J, leaving 11 bases between. CDR3 region: CASSEGHSDEQFF. In nucleotides, the CDR3 is TGTGCCAGCAGTGAGGGACACTCCGATGAGCAGTTCTTC.

This sequence joins TRBV5-4 and TRBJ1-2; D not certain. The V end lost 4 bases, the J end lost 5 bases, and 12 bases lay between the germline ends. The germline V gene encodes CDR1 SGHNT and CDR2 YYREEE (reference sequence). The CDR3 consists of 13 residues. The CDR3 DNA follows: TGTGCCAGCAGCCTCCCGTCGGGTTATGGCTACACCTTC. Its protein is CASSLPSGYGYTF.

The chain recombines TRBV5-4 with TRBJ2-3; a possible D gene is TRBD2 (7 bases). Trimming stripped 4 bases from V and 1 base from J, with 13 bases between. The V gene's germline CDR1 is SGHNT and CDR2 YYREEE (reference sequence). CDR3 size: 15 residues. The DNA of the CDR3 is TGTGCCAGCAGCCCCGCGGGGGCCCGCACAGATACGCAGTATTTT. Its protein product is CASSPAGARTDTQYF.

This clone was counted a few times. This chain joins TRBV5-6 and TRBJ1-1; unclear D gene. The V gene's germline CDR1 is SGHDT and CDR2 YYEEEE. Trimming shortened V by 2 bases and J by 6 bases, and 11 bases separated the two germline ends. CDR3 length: 13 amino acids. CDR3 bases: TGTGCCAGCAGCTTAGCCCAGAGGTCTGAAGCTTTCTTT. Translated, it gives CASSLAQRSEAFF.

This clone showed up just once. This chain joins TRBV4-3 and TRBJ2-7, with D unclear. The CDR3 runs 15 residues. Germline values: CDR1 LGHNA, CDR2 YSLEER. V was pared by 0 bases and J by 2 bases, with 11 bases between. CDR3 residues: CASSQEKTGTYEQYF. The CDR3 DNA is TGCGCCAGCAGCCAAGAAAAGACGGGTACCTACGAGCAGTACTTC.

The chain joins TRBV27 to TRBJ2-1, with 7 positions matching TRBD1. The CDR3 has 13 residues. V lost 5 bases, J lost 7 bases, and 5 bases stayed unmatched. Germline-derived CDR1 and CDR2 are MNHEY and SMNVEV (reference sequence). The CDR3 loop is CASSLDRVNEQFF. The CDR3 nucleotides are TGTGCCAGCAGTCTCGACAGGGTTAATGAGCAGTTCTTC.

The CDR3 spells CASSYGTGSYEQYF. DNA of the CDR3: TGTGCCAGCAGCTACGGGACTGGATCCTACGAGCAGTACTTC. J is TRBJ2-7 and V is TRBV5-6, with TRBD2 as a possible D gene (6 bases). Germline CDR1 SGHDT, CDR2 YYEEEE. The CDR3 has 14 amino acids. V lost 3 bases, J lost 1 base, and 11 bases lay in between.

This chain connects TRBV4-3 to TRBJ2-2; 8 nucleotides match TRBD1. This CDR3 is 18 amino acids long. Germline CDR1 LGHNA, CDR2 YSLEER. Unmatched junction bases numbered 13, after V lost 0 bases and J lost 7 bases. The CDR3 DNA follows: TGCGCCAGCAGCCAAGATCTGTTGAGGACAGGGCGAATCGGGGAGCTGTTTTTT. Amino acids: CASSQDLLRTGRIGELFF.

V is TRBV4-1 and J is TRBJ2-7; TRBD2 matches 9 bases. The CDR3 has 16 residues. Germline-derived CDR1 and CDR2 are MGHRA and YSYEKL. With V trimmed by 1 base and J by 1 base, 5 bases remained unmatched. CDR3 in amino acids: CASSQVSSGGSYEQYF. The CDR3 DNA sequence: TGCGCCAGCAGCCAAGTATCCAGCGGGGGGTCCTACGAGCAGTACTTC.

The chain employs TRBV7-2 and TRBJ1-5, with 7 positions matching TRBD1. Germline CDR1 and CDR2: SGHTA and FQGNSA. The CDR3 sequence is 18 residues long. The V gene end was trimmed by 3 bases and the J gene end by 0 bases; junction bases not matched to a gene: 11. The chain's CDR3 is CASSFLGTEFLSNQPQHF. CDR3 nucleotides: TGTGCCAGCAGCTTCCTCGGGACAGAGTTCCTTAGCAATCAGCCCCAGCATTTT.

This clone came up once. This sequence joins TRBV6-6 and TRBJ1-4; 8 positions match TRBD1. CDR1 is MNHNY and CDR2 is SVGAGI in the germline V gene (reference sequence). The CDR3 has 13 amino acids. V was clipped by 10 bases and J by 8 bases; unmatched bases: 9. The CDR3 nucleotides are TGTGCCACCTCCGGACAGGGCCACGAAAAACTGTTTTTT. Its translation is CATSGQGHEKLFF.

The J gene is TRBJ2-7, the V gene TRBV10-3, with D uncertain. The CDR3 spans 16 residues. The germline V gene has CDR1 ENHRY and CDR2 SYGVKD. The ends were cut back, 5 bases at V and 4 bases at J, with 21 bases in the middle. CDR3: CAISPRQAADLYEQYF. CDR3 DNA sequence: TGTGCCATCAGTCCTCGCCAGGCAGCCGACCTTTACGAGCAGTACTTC.

The chain employs TRBV10-3 and TRBJ1-2; TRBD1 matches 7 bases. V lost 6 bases to trimming and J lost 4 bases; unmatched junction nucleotides: 2. The germline V gene has CDR1 ENHRY and CDR2 SYGVKD. This CDR3 is 12 amino acids long. DNA for the CDR3: TGTGCCATCAGAGGGACAGCCTATGGCTACACCTTC. It yields the protein CAIRGTAYGYTF.

This clone was observed once. CDR3 sequence (DNA): TGTGCCATCAGTGAAGGATTGAGGTATGGCTACACCTTC. Translated, it gives CAISEGLRYGYTF. The chain carries TRBV10-3 and TRBJ1-2, with unresolved D. CDR1 is ENHRY and CDR2 is SYGVKD in the germline V gene. V was shortened by 3 bases and J by 5 bases, with 10 bases between the two germline ends. This CDR3 is 13 amino acids long.

J is TRBJ2-2 and V is TRBV12-2; the D call TRBD1 from the table was never checked on the DNA. TRBV12-2 is a recognized pseudogene. The CDR3 consists of 18 residues. The DNA for the CDR3 is TGTGCAAGTCGCTCGCGGGACAGGGGGCTTAAGAACACCGGGGAGCTGTTTTTT. This encodes CASRSRDRGLKNTGELFF.